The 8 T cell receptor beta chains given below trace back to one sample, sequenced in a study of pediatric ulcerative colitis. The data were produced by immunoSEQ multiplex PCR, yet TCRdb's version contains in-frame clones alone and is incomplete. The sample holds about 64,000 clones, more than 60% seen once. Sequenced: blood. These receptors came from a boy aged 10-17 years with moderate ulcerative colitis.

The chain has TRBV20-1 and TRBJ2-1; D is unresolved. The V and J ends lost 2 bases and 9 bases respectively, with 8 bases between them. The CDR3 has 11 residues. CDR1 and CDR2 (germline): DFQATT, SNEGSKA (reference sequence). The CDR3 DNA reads TGCAGTGCTAGAAGGCGAGGTGAGCAGTTCTTC. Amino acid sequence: CSARRRGEQFF.

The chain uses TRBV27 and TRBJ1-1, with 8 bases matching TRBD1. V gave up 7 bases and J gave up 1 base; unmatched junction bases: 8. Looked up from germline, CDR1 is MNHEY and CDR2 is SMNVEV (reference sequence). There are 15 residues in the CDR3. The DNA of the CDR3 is TGTGCCAGCAACGTGCAGGGGGCGCGGAACACTGAAGCTTTCTTT. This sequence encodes CASNVQGARNTEAFF.

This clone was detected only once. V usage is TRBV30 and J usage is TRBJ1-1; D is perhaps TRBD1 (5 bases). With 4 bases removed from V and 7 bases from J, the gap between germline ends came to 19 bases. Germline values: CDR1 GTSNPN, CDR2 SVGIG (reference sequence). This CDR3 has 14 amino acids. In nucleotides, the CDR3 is TGTGCCTGGACGGGGGTCGGGGGTGGGGGTGAAGCTTTCTTT. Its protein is CAWTGVGGGGEAFF.

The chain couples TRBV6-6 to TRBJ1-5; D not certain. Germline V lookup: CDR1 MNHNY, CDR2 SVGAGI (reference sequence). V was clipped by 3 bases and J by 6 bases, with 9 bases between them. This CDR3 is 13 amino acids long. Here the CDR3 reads CASSYGFGQPQHF. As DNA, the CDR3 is TGTGCCAGCAGTTATGGTTTCGGTCAGCCCCAGCATTTT.

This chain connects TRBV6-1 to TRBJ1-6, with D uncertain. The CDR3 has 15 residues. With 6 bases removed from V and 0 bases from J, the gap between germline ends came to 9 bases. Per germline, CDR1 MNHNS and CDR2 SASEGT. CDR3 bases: TGTGCCAGCAGGGCCGCGAGCTCCTATAATTCACCCCTCCACTTT. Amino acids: CASRAASSYNSPLHF.

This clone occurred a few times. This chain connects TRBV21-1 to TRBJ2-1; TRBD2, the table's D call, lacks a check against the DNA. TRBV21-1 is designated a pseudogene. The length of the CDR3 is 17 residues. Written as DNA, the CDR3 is TGTGCCAGCAGCAAAGAGAGTAGCGGGGATCTATACAATGAGCAGTTCTTC. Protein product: CASSKESSGDLYNEQFF.

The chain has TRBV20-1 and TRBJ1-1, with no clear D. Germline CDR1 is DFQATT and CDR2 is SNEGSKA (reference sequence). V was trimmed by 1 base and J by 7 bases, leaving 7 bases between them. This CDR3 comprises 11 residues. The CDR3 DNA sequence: TGCAGTGCTAGAGGCAGGAGTGAAGCTTTCTTT. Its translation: CSARGRSEAFF.

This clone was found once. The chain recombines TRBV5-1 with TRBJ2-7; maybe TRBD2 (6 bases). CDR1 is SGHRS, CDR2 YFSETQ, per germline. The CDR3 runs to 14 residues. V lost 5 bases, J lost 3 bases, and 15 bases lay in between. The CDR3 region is CASSATVGGYEQYF. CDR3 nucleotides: TGCGCCAGCAGTGCTACTGTCGGGGGCTACGAGCAGTACTTC.